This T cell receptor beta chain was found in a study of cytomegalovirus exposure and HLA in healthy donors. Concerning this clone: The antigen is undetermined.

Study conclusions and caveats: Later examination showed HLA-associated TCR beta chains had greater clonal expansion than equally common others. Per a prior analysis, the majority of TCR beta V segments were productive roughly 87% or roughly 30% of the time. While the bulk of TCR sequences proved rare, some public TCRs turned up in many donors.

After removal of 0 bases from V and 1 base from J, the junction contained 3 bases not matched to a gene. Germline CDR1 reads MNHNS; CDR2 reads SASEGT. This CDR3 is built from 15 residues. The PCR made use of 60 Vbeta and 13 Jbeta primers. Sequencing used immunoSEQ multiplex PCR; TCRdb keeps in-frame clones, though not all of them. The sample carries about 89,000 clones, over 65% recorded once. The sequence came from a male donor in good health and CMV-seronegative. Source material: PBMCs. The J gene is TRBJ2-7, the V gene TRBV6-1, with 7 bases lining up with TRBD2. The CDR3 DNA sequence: TGTGCCAGCAGTGAAGCGCTAGCGGCATCCTACGAGCAGTACTTC. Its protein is CASSEALAASYEQYF.